Relative to its sample, the clone carrying this T cell receptor beta chain is large (0.1 to 1%). The sample originates from a study of long-term antiretroviral therapy in people with HIV. immunoSEQ v3.0 was run at survey level. TCRdb keeps only in-frame clones here, not all; method: immunoSEQ multiplex PCR. The sample shows tens of thousands of clones, roughly 88% of them seen only once. Germline lookup yields CDR1 WNHNN and CDR2 SYGVQD (reference sequence). The CDR3 has 15 residues. V shed 2 bases and J shed 0 bases, with 8 bases lying between them. This clonotype was obtained from a man aged 25-45 years with HIV. This chain joins TRBV10-1 and TRBJ2-1, with D perhaps TRBD2 (5 bases). The material was unsorted PBMCs, obtained approximately 2.9 years after starting antiretroviral therapy. Here the CDR3 DNA reads TGCGCCAGCAGTGAGGGACTCAACTCCTACAATGAGCAGTTCTTC. This codes for CASSEGLNSYNEQFF.